This passage covers 14 T cell receptor beta chains from one sample sequenced in a study of cytomegalovirus exposure and HLA in healthy donors. Primers for the PCR totalled 60 Vbeta and 13 Jbeta. Data came from immunoSEQ multiplex PCR; TCRdb stores just in-frame clones and leaves some out. The sample includes more than 100,000 clones, about 75% of them seen just once. Material: PBMCs. These receptors originate from a woman between 40 and 50 years old in good health and CMV-seronegative.

This clone turned up a few times. The chain links TRBV20-1 to TRBJ1-2, with 9 nucleotides matching TRBD1. With 7 bases clipped from V and 10 bases from J, the junction kept 7 bases outside the gene matches. The V gene's germline CDR1 is DFQATT and CDR2 SNEGSKA (reference sequence). This CDR3 region has 11 residues. CDR3 nucleotide sequence: TGCAGTGGGGCGGGACAGGGAATCTACACCTTC. Translating it yields CSGAGQGIYTF.

The DNA for the CDR3 is TGTGCCAGCAGCCCGCCCGGCTCCTACAATGAGCAGTTCTTC. It codes for CASSPPGSYNEQFF. V is TRBV5-6 and J is TRBJ2-1; D remains ambiguous. CDR3 length: 14 residues. Between the trimmed V and J ends, which lost 4 bases and 0 bases, there was a span of 8 bases. Germline CDR1 SGHDT, CDR2 YYEEEE.

This sequence joins TRBV19 and TRBJ1-1; possibly TRBD1 for D (6 bases). Germline loops: CDR1 LNHDA, CDR2 SQIVND (reference sequence). CDR3 size: 15 residues. Between the trimmed V and J ends, which lost 8 bases and 4 bases, there was a span of 20 bases. The CDR3 sequence is CASYYPGGGSTEAFF. The CDR3 nucleotides read TGTGCCAGTTATTACCCGGGGGGCGGAAGCACTGAAGCTTTCTTT.

The rearrangement links TRBV14 to TRBJ2-6; the D is unclear. Germline lookup yields CDR1 SGHDN and CDR2 FVKESK. CDR3 size: 14 residues. Trimming shortened V by 4 bases and J by 0 bases, and 4 bases separated the two germline ends. CDR3 coding DNA: TGTGCCAGCAGCCGGGCCTCTGGGGCCAACGTCCTGACTTTC. This encodes CASSRASGANVLTF.

V and J are TRBV11-2 and TRBJ2-1; 9 bases map to TRBD2. Trimming took 2 bases from V and 0 from J; bases not matched to a gene: 2. This CDR3 contains 16 residues. CDR1 SGHAT and CDR2 FQNNGV come from the germline V gene. CDR3 in amino acids: CASSLLAGLSYNEQFF. The CDR3 nucleotides read TGTGCCAGCAGCTTACTAGCGGGGCTCTCCTACAATGAGCAGTTCTTC.

Here the CDR3 DNA reads TGTGCCAGTACTCCCTATGGGACAGGGGTTAACTATGGCTACACCTTC. This codes for CASTPYGTGVNYGYTF. This sequence joins TRBV19 and TRBJ1-2, with TRBD1 matching over 10 bases. Germline V gene data show CDR1 as LNHDA and CDR2 as SQIVND (reference sequence). J was trimmed by 1 base and V by 7 bases; bases with no gene match: 9. This CDR3 is built from 16 residues.

The chain employs TRBV4-2 and TRBJ2-2, with TRBD1 identical over 9 bases. This CDR3 spans 15 amino acids. From germline, CDR1 is LGHNA and CDR2 YNFKEQ. The J segment lost 9 bases and the V segment lost 3 bases, leaving 8 bases of the junction unmatched. The CDR3 loop reads CASSQQAQGARELFF. The CDR3 DNA reads as TGTGCCAGCAGCCAGCAAGCACAGGGGGCAAGGGAGCTGTTTTTT.

The gene calls are TRBV4-1 and TRBJ2-1; TRBD1 is a possible D gene (5 bases). CDR1 is MGHRA, CDR2 YSYEKL, per germline. The CDR3 totals 17 residues. Trimming pared 0 bases from V and 3 bases from J, leaving 15 bases between. The CDR3 DNA is TGCGCCAGCAGCCAAGAGATCGGACAAAGGAACTACAATGAGCAGTTCTTC. Protein sequence: CASSQEIGQRNYNEQFF.

This clone was observed a handful of times. V is TRBV6-5 and J is TRBJ1-2, with D hard to call. Germline assignment: CDR1 MNHEY and CDR2 SVGAGI. CDR3 length equals 14 residues. V lost 5 bases and J 1 base, leaving 11 bases between the germline ends. The CDR3 nucleotides read TGTGCCAGCAGTCCAGACATATATAACTATGGCTACACCTTC. Amino acids: CASSPDIYNYGYTF.

J is TRBJ1-5 and V is TRBV5-5, with D possibly being TRBD1 (6 bases). CDR1 is SGHKS and CDR2 is YYEKEE in the germline V gene (reference sequence). The CDR3 totals 15 residues. The V end lost 5 bases, the J end lost 5 bases, and 17 bases lay between the germline ends. As DNA, the CDR3 is TGTGCCAGCAGTGGAACAGGGTATGGCCATCAGCCCCAGCATTTT. It is translated as CASSGTGYGHQPQHF. Supplemented by reference TRBV5-5 and TRBJ1-5, the full variable domain reads DAGVTQSPTHLIKTRGQQVTLRCSPISGHKSVSWYQQVLGQGPQFIFQYYEKEERGRGNFPDRFSARQFPNYSSELNVNALLLGDSALYLCASSGTGYGHQPQHFGDGTRLSIL.

DNA of the CDR3: TGTGCCAGCAGCCGAAGTTCCCGGGACAGGGGCTATAATTCACCCCTCCACTTT. Amino acid sequence: CASSRSSRDRGYNSPLHF. The chain is built from TRBV7-6 and TRBJ1-6; 10 nucleotides line up with TRBD1. Germline CDR1 reads SGHVS; CDR2 reads FNYEAQ. After removal of 5 bases from V and 3 bases from J, the junction contained 10 bases not matched to a gene. The CDR3 runs to 18 residues.

This clone was counted between two and nine times. The chain has TRBV4-1 and TRBJ2-7; D remains unclear. Looked up from germline, CDR1 is MGHRA and CDR2 is YSYEKL. Trimming stripped 0 bases from V and 2 bases from J, with 14 bases between. There are 16 residues in the CDR3. CDR3 in DNA: TGCGCCAGCAGCCAAGATACGGGTACGGCTCCCTACGAGCAGTACTTC. Translation gives CASSQDTGTAPYEQYF.

CDR3 bases: TGTGCCAGCAGGGGAGGGGGGTTGAGTGAAAAACTGTTTTTT. This sequence encodes CASRGGGLSEKLFF. V usage is TRBV27 and J usage is TRBJ1-4; a weak D match, TRBD1 (6 bases). V lost 6 bases to trimming and J lost 7 bases, with 15 bases between them. This CDR3 region has 14 residues. Per germline, CDR1 MNHEY and CDR2 SMNVEV (reference sequence). Filled out from reference TRBV27 and TRBJ1-4, the complete variable domain reads EAQVTQNPRYLITVTGKKLTVTCSQNMNHEYMSWYRQDPGLGLRQIYYSMNVEVTDKGDVPEGYKVSRKEKRNFPLILESPSPNQTSLYFCASRGGGLSEKLFFGSGTQLSVL.

This clone was detected once. J is TRBJ1-2 and V is TRBV25-1, with 7 bases identical to TRBD1. Trimming removed 8 bases from V and 8 bases from J; junction bases left unmatched: 17. This CDR3 is built from 15 residues. Germline CDR1 reads MGHDK; CDR2 reads SYGVNS. CDR3 amino acids: CASLGDSRKTRGYTF. CDR3 sequence (DNA): TGTGCCAGCTTGGGGGACAGCCGAAAAACGAGAGGCTACACCTTC.